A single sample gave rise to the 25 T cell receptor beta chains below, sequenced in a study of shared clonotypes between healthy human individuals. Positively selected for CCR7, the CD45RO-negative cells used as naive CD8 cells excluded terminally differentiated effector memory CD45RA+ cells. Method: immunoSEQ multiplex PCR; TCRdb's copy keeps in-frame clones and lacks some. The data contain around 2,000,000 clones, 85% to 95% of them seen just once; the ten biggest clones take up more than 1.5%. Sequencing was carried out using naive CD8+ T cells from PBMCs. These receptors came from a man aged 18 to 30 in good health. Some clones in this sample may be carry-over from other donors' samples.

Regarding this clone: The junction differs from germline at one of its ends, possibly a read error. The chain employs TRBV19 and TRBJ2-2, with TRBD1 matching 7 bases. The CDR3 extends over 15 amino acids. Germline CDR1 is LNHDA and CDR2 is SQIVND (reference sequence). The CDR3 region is CASTPDRLNPGELFF. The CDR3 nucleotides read TGTGCCAGTACCCCGGACAGGTTGAACCCCGGGGAGCTGTTTTTT.

The CDR3 spells CASSSELGAFF. CDR3 coding DNA: TGTGCCAGCAGCTCCGAGCTAGGAGCTTTCTTT. The chain carries TRBV11-2 and TRBJ1-1, with D hard to call. The V end was cut by 4 bases, the J end by 10 bases, with 10 bases between. Germline CDR1 reads SGHAT; CDR2 reads FQNNGV. The CDR3 has 11 amino acids.

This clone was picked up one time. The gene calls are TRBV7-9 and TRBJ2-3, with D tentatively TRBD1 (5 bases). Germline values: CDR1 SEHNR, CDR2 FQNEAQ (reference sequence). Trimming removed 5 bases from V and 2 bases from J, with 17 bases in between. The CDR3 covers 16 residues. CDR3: CASSRRPGRDTDTQYF. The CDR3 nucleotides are TGTGCCAGCAGCCGAAGACCGGGCAGGGACACAGATACGCAGTATTTT.

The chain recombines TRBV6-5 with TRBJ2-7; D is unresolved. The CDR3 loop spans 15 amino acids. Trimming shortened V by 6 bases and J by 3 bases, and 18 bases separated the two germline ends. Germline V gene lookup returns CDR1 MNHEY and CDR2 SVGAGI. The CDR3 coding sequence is TGTGCCAGCAGGATCGGGCCTCACTCGGACTACGAGCAGTACTTC. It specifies CASRIGPHSDYEQYF.

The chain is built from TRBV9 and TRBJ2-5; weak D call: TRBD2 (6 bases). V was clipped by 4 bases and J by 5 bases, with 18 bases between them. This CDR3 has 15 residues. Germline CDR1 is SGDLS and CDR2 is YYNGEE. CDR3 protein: CASSPYALGGETQYF. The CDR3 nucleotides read TGTGCCAGCAGCCCGTACGCCCTTGGAGGGGAGACCCAGTACTTC.

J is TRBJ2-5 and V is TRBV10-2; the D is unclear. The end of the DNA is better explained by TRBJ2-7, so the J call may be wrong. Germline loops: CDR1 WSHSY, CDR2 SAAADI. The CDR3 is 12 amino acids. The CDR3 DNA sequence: TGCGCCAGCAGTGAGGTCGCAGGCGAGCAGTACTTC. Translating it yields CASSEVAGEQYF.

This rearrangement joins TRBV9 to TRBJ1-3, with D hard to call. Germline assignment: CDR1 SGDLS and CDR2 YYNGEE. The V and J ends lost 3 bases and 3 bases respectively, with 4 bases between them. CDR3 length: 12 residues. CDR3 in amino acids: CASSANGNTIYF. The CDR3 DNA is TGTGCCAGCAGCGCCAATGGAAACACCATATATTTT.

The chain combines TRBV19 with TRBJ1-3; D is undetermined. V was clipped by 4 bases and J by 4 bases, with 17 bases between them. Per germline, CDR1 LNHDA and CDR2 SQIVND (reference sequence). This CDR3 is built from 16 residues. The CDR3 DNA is TGTGCCAGTAGTACCACTACGGAAGGTACCGGAAACACCATATATTTT. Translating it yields CASSTTTEGTGNTIYF.

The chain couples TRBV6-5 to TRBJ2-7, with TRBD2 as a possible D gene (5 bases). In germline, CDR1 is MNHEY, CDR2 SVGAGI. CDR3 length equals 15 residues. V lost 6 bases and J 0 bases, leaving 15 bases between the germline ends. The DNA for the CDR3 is TGTGCCAGCAGGACACGGGATACCTCCTCCTACGAGCAGTACTTC. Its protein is CASRTRDTSSYEQYF.

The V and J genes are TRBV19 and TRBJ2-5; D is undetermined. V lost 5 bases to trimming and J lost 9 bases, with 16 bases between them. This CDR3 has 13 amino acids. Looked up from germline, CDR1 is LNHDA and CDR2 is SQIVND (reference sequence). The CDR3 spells CASSFDLEVPQYF. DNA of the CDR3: TGTGCCAGTAGTTTCGACCTTGAAGTGCCCCAGTACTTC.

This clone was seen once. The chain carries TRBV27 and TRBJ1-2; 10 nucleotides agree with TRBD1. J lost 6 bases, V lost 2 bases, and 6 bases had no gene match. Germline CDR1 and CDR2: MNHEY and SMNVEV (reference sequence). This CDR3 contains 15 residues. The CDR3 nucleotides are TGTGCCAGCAGTTTAGAAGACAGGGGGCCGGATGGCTACACCTTC. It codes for CASSLEDRGPDGYTF.

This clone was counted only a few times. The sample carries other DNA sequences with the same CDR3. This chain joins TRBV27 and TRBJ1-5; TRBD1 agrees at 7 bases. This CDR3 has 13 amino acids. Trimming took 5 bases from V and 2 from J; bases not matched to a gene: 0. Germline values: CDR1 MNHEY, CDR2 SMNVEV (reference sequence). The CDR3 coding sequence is TGTGCCAGCAGTACAGGGGGCAATCAGCCCCAGCATTTT. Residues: CASSTGGNQPQHF.

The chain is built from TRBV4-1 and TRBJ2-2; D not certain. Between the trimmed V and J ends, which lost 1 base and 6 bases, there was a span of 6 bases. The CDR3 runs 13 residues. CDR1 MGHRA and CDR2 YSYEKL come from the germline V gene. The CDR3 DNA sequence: TGCGCCAGCAGCCAAGTGTGGTCCGGGGAGCTGTTTTTT. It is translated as CASSQVWSGELFF.

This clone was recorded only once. This chain's CDR3 is CAIRADDNQPQHF. The CDR3, as DNA: TGTGCCATCAGAGCGGATGACAATCAGCCCCAGCATTTT. The V gene is TRBV10-3, the J gene TRBJ1-5; D not resolved. The V gene lost 6 bases and the J gene lost 3 bases, with 9 bases spanning the gap. The CDR3 has 13 amino acids. Germline V gives CDR1 ENHRY, CDR2 SYGVKD.

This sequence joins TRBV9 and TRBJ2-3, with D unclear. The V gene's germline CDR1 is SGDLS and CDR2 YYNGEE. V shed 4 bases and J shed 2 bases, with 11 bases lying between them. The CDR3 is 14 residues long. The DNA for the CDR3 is TGTGCCAGCAGCCCTGGGCGGTTCACAGATACGCAGTATTTT. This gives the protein CASSPGRFTDTQYF.

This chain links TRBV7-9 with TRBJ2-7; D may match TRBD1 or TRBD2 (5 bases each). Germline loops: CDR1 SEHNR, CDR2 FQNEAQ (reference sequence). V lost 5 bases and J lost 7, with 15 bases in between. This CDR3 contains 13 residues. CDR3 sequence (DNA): TGTGCCAGCAGCCCCCAGGGAGTTCGGGAGCAGTACTTC. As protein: CASSPQGVREQYF.

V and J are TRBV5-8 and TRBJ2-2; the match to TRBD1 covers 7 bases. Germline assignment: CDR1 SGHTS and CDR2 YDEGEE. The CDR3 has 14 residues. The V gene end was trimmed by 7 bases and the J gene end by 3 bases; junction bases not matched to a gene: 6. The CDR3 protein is CASDRVGDTGELFF. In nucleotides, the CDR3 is TGTGCCAGCGACAGGGTTGGGGACACCGGGGAGCTGTTTTTT.

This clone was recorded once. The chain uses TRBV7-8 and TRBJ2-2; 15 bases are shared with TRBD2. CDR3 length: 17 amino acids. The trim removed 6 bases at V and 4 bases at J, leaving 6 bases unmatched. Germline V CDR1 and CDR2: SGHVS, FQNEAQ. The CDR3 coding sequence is TGTGCCAGCAGGGAAGGACTAGCGGGAGGGGGCACCGGGGAGCTGTTTTTT. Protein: CASREGLAGGGTGELFF.

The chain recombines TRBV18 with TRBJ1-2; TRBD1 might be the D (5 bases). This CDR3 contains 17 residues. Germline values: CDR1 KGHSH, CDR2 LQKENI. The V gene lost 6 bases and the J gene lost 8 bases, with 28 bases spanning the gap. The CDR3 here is CASSEGITAATSEGYTF. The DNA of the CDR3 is TGTGCCAGCTCCGAGGGGATAACAGCAGCCACCTCAGAGGGCTACACCTTC.

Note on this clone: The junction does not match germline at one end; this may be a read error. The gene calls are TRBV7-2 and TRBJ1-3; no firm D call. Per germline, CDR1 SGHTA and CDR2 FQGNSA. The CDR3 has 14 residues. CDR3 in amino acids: CASSLVASGNTIYF. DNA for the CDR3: TGTGCCAGCAGTTTAGTGGCCAGTGGAAACACCATATATTTT. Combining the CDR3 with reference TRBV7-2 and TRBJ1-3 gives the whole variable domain GAGVSQSPSNKVTEKGKDVELRCDPISGHTALYWYRQSLGQGLEFLIYFQGNSAPDKSGLPSDRFSAERTGGSVSTLTIQRTQQEDSAVYLCASSLVASGNTIYFGEGSWLTVV.

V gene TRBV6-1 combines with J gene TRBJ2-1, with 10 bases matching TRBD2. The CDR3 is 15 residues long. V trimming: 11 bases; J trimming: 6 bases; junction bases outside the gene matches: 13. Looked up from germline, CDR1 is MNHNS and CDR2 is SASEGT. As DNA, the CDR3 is TGTGCCGGTAGCGGGAGGCATCTAGGCTTCAATGAGCAGTTCTTC. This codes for CAGSGRHLGFNEQFF.

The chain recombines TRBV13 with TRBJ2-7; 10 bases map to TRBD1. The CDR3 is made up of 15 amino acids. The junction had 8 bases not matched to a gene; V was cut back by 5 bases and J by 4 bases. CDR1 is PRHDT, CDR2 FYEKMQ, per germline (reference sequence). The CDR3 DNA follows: TGTGCCAGCAGCGCCTCCGGGACAGGGGTATACGAGCAGTACTTC. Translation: CASSASGTGVYEQYF.

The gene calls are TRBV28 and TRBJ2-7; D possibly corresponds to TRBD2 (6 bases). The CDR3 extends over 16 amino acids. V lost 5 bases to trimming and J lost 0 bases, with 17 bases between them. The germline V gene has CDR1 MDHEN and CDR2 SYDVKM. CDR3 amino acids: CASSQEGYYSSYEQYF. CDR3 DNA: TGTGCCAGCAGTCAGGAGGGCTACTATAGCTCCTACGAGCAGTACTTC. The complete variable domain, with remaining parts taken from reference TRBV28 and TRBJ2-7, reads DVKVTQSSRYLVKRTGEKVFLECVQDMDHENMFWYRQDPGLGLRLIYFSYDVKMKEKGDIPEGYSVSREKKERFSLILESASTNQTSMYLCASSQEGYYSSYEQYFGPGTRLTVT.

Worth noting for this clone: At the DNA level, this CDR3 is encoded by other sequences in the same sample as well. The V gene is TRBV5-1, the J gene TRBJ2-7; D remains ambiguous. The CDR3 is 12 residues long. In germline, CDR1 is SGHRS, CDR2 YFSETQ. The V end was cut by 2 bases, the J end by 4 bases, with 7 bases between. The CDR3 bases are TGCGCCAGCAGCTTTAACAGTTACGAGCAGTACTTC. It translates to CASSFNSYEQYF. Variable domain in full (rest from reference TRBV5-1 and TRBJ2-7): KAGVTQTPRYLIKTRGQQVTLSCSPISGHRSVSWYQQTPGQGLQFLFEYFSETQRNKGNFPGRFSGRQFSNSRSEMNVSTLELGDSALYLCASSFNSYEQYFGPGTRLTVT.

CDR3 region: CATSRTTVNTGELFF. For the CDR3, the DNA is TGTGCCACCAGCCGAACCACCGTTAACACCGGGGAGCTGTTTTTT. The chain has TRBV15 and TRBJ2-2; unclear D gene. CDR3 size: 15 residues. The germline V gene has CDR1 LNHNV and CDR2 YYDKDF (reference sequence). V shed 5 bases and J shed 2 bases, with 12 bases lying between them. The full variable domain, rest sourced from reference TRBV15 and TRBJ2-2, is DAMVIQNPRYQVTQFGKPVTLSCSQTLNHNVMYWYQQKSSQAPKLLFHYYDKDFNNEADTPDNFQSRRPNTSFCFLDIRSPGLGDTAMYLCATSRTTVNTGELFFGEGSRLTVL.